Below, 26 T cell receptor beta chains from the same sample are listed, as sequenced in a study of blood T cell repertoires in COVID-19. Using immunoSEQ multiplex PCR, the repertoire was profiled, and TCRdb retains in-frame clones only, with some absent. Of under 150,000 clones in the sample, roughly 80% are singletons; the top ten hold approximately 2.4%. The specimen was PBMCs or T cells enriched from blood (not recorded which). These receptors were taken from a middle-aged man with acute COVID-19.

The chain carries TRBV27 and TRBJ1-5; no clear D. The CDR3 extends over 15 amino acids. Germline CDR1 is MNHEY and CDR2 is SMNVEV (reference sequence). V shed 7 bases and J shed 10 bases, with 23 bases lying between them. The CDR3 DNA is TGTGCCAGCACCTCGAGGTTTAGCCCGGCGGGACCCCAGCATTTT. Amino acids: CASTSRFSPAGPQHF.

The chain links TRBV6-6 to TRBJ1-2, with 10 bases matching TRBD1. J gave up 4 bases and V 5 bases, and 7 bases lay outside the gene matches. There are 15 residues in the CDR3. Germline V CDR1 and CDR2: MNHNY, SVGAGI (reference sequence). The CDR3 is CASSAGTGALYGYTF. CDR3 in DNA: TGTGCCAGCAGTGCCGGGACAGGGGCCCTCTATGGCTACACCTTC.

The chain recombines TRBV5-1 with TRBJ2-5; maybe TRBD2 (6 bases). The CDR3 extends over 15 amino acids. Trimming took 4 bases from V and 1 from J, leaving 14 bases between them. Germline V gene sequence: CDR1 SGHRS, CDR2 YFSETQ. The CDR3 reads CASSGGSGLQETQYF. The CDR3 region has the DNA TGCGCCAGCAGCGGCGGTAGCGGACTCCAAGAGACCCAGTACTTC.

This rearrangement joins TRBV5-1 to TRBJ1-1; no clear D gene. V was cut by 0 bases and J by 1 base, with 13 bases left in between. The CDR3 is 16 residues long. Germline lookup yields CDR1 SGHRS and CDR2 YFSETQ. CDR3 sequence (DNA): TGCGCCAGCAGCTTGGCCGGCGGTACGGCGAACACTGAAGCTTTCTTT. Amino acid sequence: CASSLAGGTANTEAFF.

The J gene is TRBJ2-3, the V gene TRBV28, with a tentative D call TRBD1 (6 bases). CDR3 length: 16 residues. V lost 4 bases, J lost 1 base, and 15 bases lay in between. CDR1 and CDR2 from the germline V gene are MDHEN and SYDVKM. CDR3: CASSSSTGRRTDTQYF. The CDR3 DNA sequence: TGTGCCAGCAGTTCCTCGACAGGAAGGCGCACAGATACGCAGTATTTT.

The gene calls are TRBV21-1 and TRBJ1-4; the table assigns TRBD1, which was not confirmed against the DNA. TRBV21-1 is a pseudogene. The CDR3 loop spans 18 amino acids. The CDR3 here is CASSNHHRGDEGGEKLFF. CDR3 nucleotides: TGTGCCAGCAGCAACCATCACAGGGGGGACGAGGGTGGTGAAAAACTGTTTTTT.

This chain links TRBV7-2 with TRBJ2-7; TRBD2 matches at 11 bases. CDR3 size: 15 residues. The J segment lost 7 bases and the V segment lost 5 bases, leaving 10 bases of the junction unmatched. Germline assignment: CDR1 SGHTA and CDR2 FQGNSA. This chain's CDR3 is CASSPLSASGGEQYF. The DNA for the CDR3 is TGTGCCAGCAGCCCCCTATCGGCTAGCGGGGGGGAGCAGTACTTC.

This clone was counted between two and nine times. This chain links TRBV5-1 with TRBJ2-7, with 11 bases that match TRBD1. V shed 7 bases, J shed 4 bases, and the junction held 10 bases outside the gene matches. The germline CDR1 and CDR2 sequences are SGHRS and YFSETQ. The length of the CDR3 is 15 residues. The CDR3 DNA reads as TGCGCCAGCGGAGATCTGGACAGGGGGCTGTACGAGCAGTACTTC. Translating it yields CASGDLDRGLYEQYF.

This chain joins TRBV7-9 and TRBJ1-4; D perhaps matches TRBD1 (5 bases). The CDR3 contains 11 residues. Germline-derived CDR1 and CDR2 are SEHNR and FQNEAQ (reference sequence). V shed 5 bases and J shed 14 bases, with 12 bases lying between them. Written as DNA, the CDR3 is TGTGCCAGCAGCCCTGGGGAGGGGCTGTTTTTT. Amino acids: CASSPGEGLFF.

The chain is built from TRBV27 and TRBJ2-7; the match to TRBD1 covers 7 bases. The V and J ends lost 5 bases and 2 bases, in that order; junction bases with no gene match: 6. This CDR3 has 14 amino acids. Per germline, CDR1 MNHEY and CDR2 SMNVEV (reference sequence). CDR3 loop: CASSLRQGAYEQYF. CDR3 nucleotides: TGTGCCAGCAGTCTGCGACAGGGCGCCTACGAGCAGTACTTC.

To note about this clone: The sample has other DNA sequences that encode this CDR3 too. CDR3 coding DNA: TGTGCCAGCTCACCGACAGGGGGCACTGAAGCTTTCTTT. Protein product: CASSPTGGTEAFF. The chain links TRBV18 to TRBJ1-1, with TRBD1 identical over 9 bases. From germline, CDR1 is KGHSH and CDR2 LQKENI. The CDR3 extends over 13 amino acids. V lost 3 bases, J lost 4 bases, and 0 bases stayed unmatched.

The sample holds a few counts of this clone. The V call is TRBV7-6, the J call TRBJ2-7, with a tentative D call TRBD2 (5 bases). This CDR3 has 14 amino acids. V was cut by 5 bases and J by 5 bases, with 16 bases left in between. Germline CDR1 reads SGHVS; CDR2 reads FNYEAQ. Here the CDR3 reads CASSPVGGLNEQYF. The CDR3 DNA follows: TGTGCCAGCAGCCCAGTGGGCGGGCTCAACGAGCAGTACTTC.

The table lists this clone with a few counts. In DNA, the CDR3 is TGTGCCAGCAGTTTCGTCGGGGGAACCCTCCACTTT. Its translation: CASSFVGGTLHF. This rearrangement joins TRBV28 to TRBJ1-6; D is possibly TRBD1 (5 bases). Germline V gene sequence: CDR1 MDHEN, CDR2 SYDVKM. V was clipped by 3 bases and J by 14 bases, with 11 bases between them. The CDR3 totals 12 residues. Full variable domain (rest looked up from reference TRBV28 and TRBJ1-6): DVKVTQSSRYLVKRTGEKVFLECVQDMDHENMFWYRQDPGLGLRLIYFSYDVKMKEKGDIPEGYSVSREKKERFSLILESASTNQTSMYLCASSFVGGTLHFGNGTRLTVT.

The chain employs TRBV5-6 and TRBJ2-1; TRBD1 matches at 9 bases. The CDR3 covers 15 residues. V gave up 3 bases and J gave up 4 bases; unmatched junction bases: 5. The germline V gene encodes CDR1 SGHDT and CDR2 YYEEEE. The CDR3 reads CASSSRDRDYNEQFF. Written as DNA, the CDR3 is TGTGCCAGCAGCTCCCGGGACAGGGATTACAATGAGCAGTTCTTC.

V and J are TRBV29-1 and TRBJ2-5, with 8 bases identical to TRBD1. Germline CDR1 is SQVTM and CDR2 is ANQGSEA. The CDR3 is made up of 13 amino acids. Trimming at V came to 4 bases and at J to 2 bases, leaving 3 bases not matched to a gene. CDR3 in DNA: TGCAGCGTTGTCAGGGGGCAGCAAGAGACCCAGTACTTC. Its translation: CSVVRGQQETQYF.

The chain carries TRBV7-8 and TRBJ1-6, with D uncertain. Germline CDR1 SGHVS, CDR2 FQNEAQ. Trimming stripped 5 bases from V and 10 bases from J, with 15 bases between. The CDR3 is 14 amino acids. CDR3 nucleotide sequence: TGTGCCAGCAGCCACTCATACAGAAAATCACCCCTCCACTTT. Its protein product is CASSHSYRKSPLHF.

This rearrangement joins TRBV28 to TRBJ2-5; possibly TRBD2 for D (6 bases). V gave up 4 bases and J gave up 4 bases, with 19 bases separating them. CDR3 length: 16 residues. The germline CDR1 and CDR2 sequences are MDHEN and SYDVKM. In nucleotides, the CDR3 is TGTGCCAGCAGTTCGCCCACCTCGGGGGTAAGAGAGACCCAGTACTTC. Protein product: CASSSPTSGVRETQYF.

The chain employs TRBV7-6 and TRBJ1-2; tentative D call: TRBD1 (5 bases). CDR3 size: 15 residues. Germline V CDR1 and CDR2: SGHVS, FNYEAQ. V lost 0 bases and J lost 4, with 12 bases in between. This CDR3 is CASSLAGGAGYGYTF. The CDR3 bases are TGTGCCAGCAGCTTAGCGGGCGGGGCGGGCTATGGCTACACCTTC.

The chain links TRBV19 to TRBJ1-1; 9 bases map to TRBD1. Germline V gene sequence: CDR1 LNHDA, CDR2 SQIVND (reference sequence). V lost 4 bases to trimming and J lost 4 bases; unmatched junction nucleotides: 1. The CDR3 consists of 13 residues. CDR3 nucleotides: TGTGCCAGTAGTAGGGGACAGGGCACTGAAGCTTTCTTT. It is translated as CASSRGQGTEAFF. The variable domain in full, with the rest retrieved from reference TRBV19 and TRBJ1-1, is DGGITQSPKYLFRKEGQNVTLSCEQNLNHDAMYWYRQDPGQGLRLIYYSQIVNDFQKGDIAEGYSVSREKKESFPLTVTSAQKNPTAFYLCASSRGQGTEAFFGQGTRLTVV.

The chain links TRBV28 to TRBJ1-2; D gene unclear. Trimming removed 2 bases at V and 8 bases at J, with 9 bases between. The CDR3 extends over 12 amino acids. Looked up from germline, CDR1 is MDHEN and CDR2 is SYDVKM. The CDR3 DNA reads TGTGCCAGCAGTTTAGCTACCCTCGGCTACACCTTC. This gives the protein CASSLATLGYTF.

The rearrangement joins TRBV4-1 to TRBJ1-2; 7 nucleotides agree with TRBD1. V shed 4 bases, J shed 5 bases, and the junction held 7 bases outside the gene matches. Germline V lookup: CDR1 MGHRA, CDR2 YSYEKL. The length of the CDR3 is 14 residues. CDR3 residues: CASSPRDRYYGYTF. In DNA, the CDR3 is TGCGCCAGCAGCCCTCGGGACAGATATTATGGCTACACCTTC.

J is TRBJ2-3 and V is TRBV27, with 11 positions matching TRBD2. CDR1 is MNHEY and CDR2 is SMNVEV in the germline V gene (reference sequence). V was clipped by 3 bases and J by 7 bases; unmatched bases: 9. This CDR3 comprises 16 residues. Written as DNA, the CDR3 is TGTGCCAGCAGTTTGGCTAGCGGGGGGCCCACGAATACGCAGTATTTT. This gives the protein CASSLASGGPTNTQYF.

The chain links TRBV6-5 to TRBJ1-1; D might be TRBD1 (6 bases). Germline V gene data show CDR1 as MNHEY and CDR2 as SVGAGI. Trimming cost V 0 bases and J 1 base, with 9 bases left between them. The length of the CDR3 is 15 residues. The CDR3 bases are TGTGCCAGCAGTTACTCGACACAGGGGAACACTGAAGCTTTCTTT. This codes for CASSYSTQGNTEAFF.

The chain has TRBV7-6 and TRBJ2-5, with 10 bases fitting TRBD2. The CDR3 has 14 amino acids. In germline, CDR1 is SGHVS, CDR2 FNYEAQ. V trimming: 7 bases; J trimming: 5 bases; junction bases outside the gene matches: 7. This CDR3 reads CASTPLAGGETQYF. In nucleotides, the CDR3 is TGTGCCAGCACCCCATTAGCGGGAGGCGAGACCCAGTACTTC.

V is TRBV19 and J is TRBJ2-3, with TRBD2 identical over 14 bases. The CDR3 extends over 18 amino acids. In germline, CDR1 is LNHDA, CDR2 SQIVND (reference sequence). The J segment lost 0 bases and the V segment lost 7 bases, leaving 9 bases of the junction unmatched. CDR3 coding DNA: TGTGCCAGTAAGGGCCCGGGACTAGCGGGAGCTAGCACAGATACGCAGTATTTT. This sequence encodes CASKGPGLAGASTDTQYF. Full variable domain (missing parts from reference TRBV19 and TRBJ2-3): DGGITQSPKYLFRKEGQNVTLSCEQNLNHDAMYWYRQDPGQGLRLIYYSQIVNDFQKGDIAEGYSVSREKKESFPLTVTSAQKNPTAFYLCASKGPGLAGASTDTQYFGPGTRLTVL.

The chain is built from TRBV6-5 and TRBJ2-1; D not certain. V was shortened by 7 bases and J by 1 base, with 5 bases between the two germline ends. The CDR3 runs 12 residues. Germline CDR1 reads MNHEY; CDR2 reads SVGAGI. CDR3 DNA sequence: TGTGCCAGCATGCAGTCCTACAATGAGCAGTTCTTC. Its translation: CASMQSYNEQFF.